A single sample is the source of the 23 T cell receptor beta chains below, sequenced in a study of cytomegalovirus exposure and HLA in healthy donors. PCR employed 60 Vbeta and 13 Jbeta primers. The data were produced by immunoSEQ multiplex PCR, yet TCRdb's version contains in-frame clones alone and is incomplete. The sample includes more than 150,000 clones, roughly 87% of them seen just once. Sequenced sample: PBMCs. These receptors were collected from a man aged 40-50 years in good health and CMV-seronegative.

This rearrangement joins TRBV28 to TRBJ1-5; D unresolved. Between the trimmed V and J ends, which lost 6 bases and 6 bases, there was a span of 12 bases. The CDR3 loop spans 13 amino acids. Germline V lookup: CDR1 MDHEN, CDR2 SYDVKM. The CDR3 loop is CASREGRSQPQHF. CDR3 sequence (DNA): TGTGCCAGCAGGGAGGGCCGGAGTCAGCCCCAGCATTTT.

The sample holds a few counts of this clone. This chain links TRBV9 with TRBJ2-7; TRBD1 matches 9 bases. CDR1 is SGDLS, CDR2 YYNGEE, per germline. The CDR3 is made up of 16 amino acids. With 4 bases clipped from V and 0 bases from J, the junction kept 8 bases outside the gene matches. The chain's CDR3 is CASSPRQGGSSYEQYF. DNA of the CDR3: TGTGCCAGCAGCCCCCGACAGGGGGGGAGCTCCTACGAGCAGTACTTC.

The rearrangement joins TRBV23-1 to TRBJ1-5, with TRBD1 matching over 7 bases. Being an ORF, TRBV23-1 has a function that is uncertain. J gave up 0 bases and V 0 bases, and 11 bases lay outside the gene matches. The CDR3 is made up of 19 amino acids. The CDR3 here is CASSQSTETGTDSNQPQHF. In nucleotides, the CDR3 is TGCGCCAGCAGTCAATCGACGGAGACCGGGACAGATAGCAATCAGCCCCAGCATTTT.

V usage is TRBV11-2 and J usage is TRBJ2-1; the match to TRBD1 covers 8 bases. This CDR3 has 16 amino acids. Germline V gene lookup returns CDR1 SGHAT and CDR2 FQNNGV. J lost 5 bases, V lost 5 bases, and 11 bases had no gene match. CDR3 nucleotide sequence: TGTGCCAGCAGCCTTCCGGGGACAGGCCTTAACAATGAGCAGTTCTTC. Amino acid sequence: CASSLPGTGLNNEQFF. Combining the CDR3 with reference TRBV11-2 and TRBJ2-1 gives the whole variable domain EAGVAQSPRYKIIEKRQSVAFWCNPISGHATLYWYQQILGQGPKLLIQFQNNGVVDDSQLPKDRFSAERLKGVDSTLKIQPAKLEDSAVYLCASSLPGTGLNNEQFFGPGTRLTVL.

This clone has more than one count but fewer than ten. The CDR3 region has the DNA TGTGCCAGCAGCTTAAGTCCGGGTTGGAATGAGCAGTTCTTC. Translation gives CASSLSPGWNEQFF. The V and J genes are TRBV7-3 and TRBJ2-1, with D unresolved. This CDR3 is 14 amino acids long. Germline V lookup: CDR1 SGHTA, CDR2 FQGTGA. Trimming left V 1 base short and J 7 bases short, with 11 bases between.

The genes are TRBV29-1 and TRBJ2-1, with 11 bases fitting TRBD2. The junction had 1 base not matched to a gene; V was cut back by 2 bases and J by 4 bases. Germline V lookup: CDR1 SQVTM, CDR2 ANQGSEA. This CDR3 spans 14 amino acids. The CDR3, as DNA: TGCAGCGTTGAATCTAGCGGGAGGTACAATGAGCAGTTCTTC. Its translation: CSVESSGRYNEQFF.

In regard to this clone: The same CDR3 arises from other DNA sequences in this sample as well. The chain combines TRBV18 with TRBJ1-4; D is uncertain. The CDR3 length is 15 residues. Germline CDR1 and CDR2: KGHSH and LQKENI. V lost 3 bases, J lost 0 bases, and 8 bases lay in between. The CDR3 region is CASSPPAATNEKLFF. CDR3 DNA sequence: TGTGCCAGCTCACCTCCCGCGGCAACTAATGAAAAACTGTTTTTT.

The chain uses TRBV19 and TRBJ1-5, with no clear D. The CDR3 is 12 amino acids. V was shortened by 5 bases and J by 3 bases, with 5 bases between the two germline ends. Germline loops: CDR1 LNHDA, CDR2 SQIVND (reference sequence). Here the CDR3 DNA reads TGTGCCAGTAGTTTTCTCAATCAGCCCCAGCATTTT. Translating gives CASSFLNQPQHF. Filled out from reference TRBV19 and TRBJ1-5, the complete variable domain reads DGGITQSPKYLFRKEGQNVTLSCEQNLNHDAMYWYRQDPGQGLRLIYYSQIVNDFQKGDIAEGYSVSREKKESFPLTVTSAQKNPTAFYLCASSFLNQPQHFGDGTRLSIL.

This chain connects TRBV30 to TRBJ2-7; D is perhaps TRBD2 (6 bases). V lost 3 bases and J lost 7, with 16 bases in between. Germline CDR1 reads GTSNPN; CDR2 reads SVGIG (reference sequence). The length of the CDR3 is 13 residues. CDR3 loop: CAWSGSTLGEQYF. For the CDR3, the DNA is TGTGCCTGGAGCGGGAGCACCTTAGGGGAGCAGTACTTC.

The chain recombines TRBV11-1 with TRBJ2-7; TRBD2 matches at 10 bases. The germline V gene encodes CDR1 SGHAT and CDR2 FQDESV (reference sequence). This CDR3 comprises 16 residues. V gave up 4 bases and J gave up 3 bases; unmatched junction bases: 9. In nucleotides, the CDR3 is TGTGCCAGCAGCTCATCAACTAGCGGGGACCGCTACGAGCAGTACTTC. Protein sequence: CASSSSTSGDRYEQYF. The full variable domain, its missing parts supplied by reference TRBV11-1 and TRBJ2-7, is EAEVAQSPRYKITEKSQAVAFWCDPISGHATLYWYRQILGQGPELLVQFQDESVVDDSQLPKDRFSAERLKGVDSTLKIQPAELGDSAMYLCASSSSTSGDRYEQYFGPGTRLTVT.

This clone has only one observation. This chain joins TRBV5-1 and TRBJ2-2, with 10 positions matching TRBD1. Germline V gives CDR1 SGHRS, CDR2 YFSETQ. The CDR3 is 18 amino acids. The junction had 11 bases not matched to a gene; V was cut back by 3 bases and J by 3 bases. The CDR3 loop is CASSSRVTGTGDTGELFF. The CDR3 DNA is TGCGCCAGCAGCTCGAGAGTTACCGGGACAGGGGACACCGGGGAGCTGTTTTTT.

The CDR3 DNA follows: TGCAGCGTTGATCGGGACAGGGTGAACACTGAAGCTTTCTTT. Translating gives CSVDRDRVNTEAFF. V is TRBV29-1 and J is TRBJ1-1; TRBD1 matches at 9 bases. The CDR3 loop spans 14 amino acids. The germline V gene has CDR1 SQVTM and CDR2 ANQGSEA. V was pared by 3 bases and J by 0 bases, with 2 bases of the junction left unmatched. The variable domain in full, with the rest retrieved from reference TRBV29-1 and TRBJ1-1, is SAVISQKPSRDICQRGTSLTIQCQVDSQVTMMFWYRQQPGQSLTLIATANQGSEATYESGFVIDKFPISRPNLTFSTLTVSNMSPEDSSIYLCSVDRDRVNTEAFFGQGTRLTVV.

The rearrangement uses TRBV7-9 and TRBJ2-1; 9 bases are a match to TRBD1. The V gene's germline CDR1 is SEHNR and CDR2 FQNEAQ (reference sequence). V lost 1 base and J lost 2; bases outside the gene matches: 0. The CDR3 runs 15 residues. The CDR3 is CASSLGQGAYNEQFF. The CDR3 region has the DNA TGTGCCAGCAGCTTAGGACAGGGGGCCTACAATGAGCAGTTCTTC.

CDR3 sequence reads: CASSLDQGARGYTF. The CDR3 DNA reads TGTGCCAGCAGCTTAGATCAGGGGGCTAGGGGCTACACCTTC. The rearrangement links TRBV11-2 to TRBJ1-2, with 8 bases fitting TRBD1. Germline V lookup: CDR1 SGHAT, CDR2 FQNNGV. Germline trimming cut 0 bases from V and 8 bases from J; bases unmatched to any gene: 5. There are 14 residues in the CDR3. The complete variable domain, with remaining parts taken from reference TRBV11-2 and TRBJ1-2, reads EAGVAQSPRYKIIEKRQSVAFWCNPISGHATLYWYQQILGQGPKLLIQFQNNGVVDDSQLPKDRFSAERLKGVDSTLKIQPAKLEDSAVYLCASSLDQGARGYTFGSGTRLTVV.

V gene TRBV28 combines with J gene TRBJ2-1; D remains unclear. V dropped 2 bases and J dropped 2 bases, with 7 bases sitting between them. The CDR3 spans 14 residues. Germline CDR1 MDHEN, CDR2 SYDVKM. The CDR3 region has the DNA TGTGCCAGCAGTTTACCAGCGCCCTACAATGAGCAGTTCTTC. This gives the protein CASSLPAPYNEQFF.

This clone occurred a few times. The rearrangement joins TRBV30 to TRBJ2-7; D is unresolved. The germline CDR1 and CDR2 sequences are GTSNPN and SVGIG (reference sequence). Trimming pared 3 bases from V and 5 bases from J, leaving 8 bases between. This CDR3 region has 11 residues. CDR3 sequence (DNA): TGTGCCTGGAGCCACCTAGACGAGCAGTACTTC. This translates into CAWSHLDEQYF. The whole variable domain, filled in from reference TRBV30 and TRBJ2-7, reads SQTIHQWPATLVQPVGSPLSLECTVEGTSNPNLYWYRQAAGRGLQLLFYSVGIGQISSEVPQNLSASRPQDRQFILSSKKLLLSDSGFYLCAWSHLDEQYFGPGTRLTVT.

This clone was seen only once. This chain uses TRBV28 with TRBJ2-7; 8 bases align to TRBD1. CDR1 MDHEN and CDR2 SYDVKM come from the germline V gene. Germline trimming cut 3 bases from V and 6 bases from J; bases unmatched to any gene: 10. The CDR3 contains 15 residues. The CDR3 DNA reads TGTGCCAGCAGTTTCCGGACAGGGAACGTCGGCGAGCAGTACTTC. Translation: CASSFRTGNVGEQYF. Variable domain in full (rest from reference TRBV28 and TRBJ2-7): DVKVTQSSRYLVKRTGEKVFLECVQDMDHENMFWYRQDPGLGLRLIYFSYDVKMKEKGDIPEGYSVSREKKERFSLILESASTNQTSMYLCASSFRTGNVGEQYFGPGTRLTVT.

With respect to this clone: Other DNA sequences in the same sample also yield this CDR3. The rearrangement uses TRBV7-9 and TRBJ2-7; no reliable D call. CDR3 length equals 12 residues. Germline values: CDR1 SEHNR, CDR2 FQNEAQ (reference sequence). Trimming cost V 1 base and J 4 bases, with 5 bases left between them. This CDR3 reads CASSLVSYEQYF. CDR3 sequence (DNA): TGTGCCAGCAGCTTAGTGTCTTACGAGCAGTACTTC.

This clone was seen only a few times. The J gene is TRBJ2-7, the V gene TRBV9; possibly TRBD1 for D (6 bases). Germline loops: CDR1 SGDLS, CDR2 YYNGEE. Trimming removed 0 bases from V and 7 bases from J, with 14 bases in between. The CDR3 runs to 14 residues. The DNA for the CDR3 is TGTGCCAGCAGCGTAGGGGGGCCTACAATGGAGCAGTACTTC. It specifies CASSVGGPTMEQYF.

The genes are TRBV29-1 and TRBJ2-3; the D gene is possibly TRBD1 (6 bases). Germline loops: CDR1 SQVTM, CDR2 ANQGSEA. Trimming left V 6 bases short and J 3 bases short, with 19 bases between. The CDR3 is 15 residues long. CDR3 in DNA: TGCAGCGTGGGAAGACAGGACCCCAGGACAGATACGCAGTATTTT. Protein sequence: CSVGRQDPRTDTQYF.

The V call is TRBV28, the J call TRBJ2-1; 12 nucleotides align to TRBD1. The J segment lost 7 bases and the V segment lost 7 bases, leaving 5 bases of the junction unmatched. The germline gives CDR1 MDHEN, CDR2 SYDVKM. The CDR3 is 14 residues long. DNA for the CDR3: TGTGCCAGCATACGGGACAGGGGGCGAAATGAGCAGTTCTTC. This codes for CASIRDRGRNEQFF. Full variable domain (rest looked up from reference TRBV28 and TRBJ2-1): DVKVTQSSRYLVKRTGEKVFLECVQDMDHENMFWYRQDPGLGLRLIYFSYDVKMKEKGDIPEGYSVSREKKERFSLILESASTNQTSMYLCASIRDRGRNEQFFGPGTRLTVL.

A single count supports this clone. The CDR3 sequence is CASSPTGRITGELFF. CDR3 DNA: TGTGCCAGCAGTCCGACAGGGCGAATCACCGGGGAGCTGTTTTTT. This chain connects TRBV6-6 to TRBJ2-2; 7 nucleotides agree with TRBD1. Germline loops: CDR1 MNHNY, CDR2 SVGAGI (reference sequence). The CDR3 is made up of 15 amino acids. J gave up 4 bases and V 5 bases, and 7 bases lay outside the gene matches.

Of note for this clone: A read error may produce the germline difference seen at one junction end. The chain is built from TRBV7-9 and TRBJ2-7, with a possible D match to TRBD1 (6 bases). The CDR3 consists of 12 residues. Germline assignment: CDR1 SEHNR and CDR2 FQNEAQ (reference sequence). DNA for the CDR3: TGTTCCAGCAGCTTATCGTCACAGGGCCAGTACTTC. This codes for CSSSLSSQGQYF.